This TCR beta chain appears in the sequencing data of a study of shared clonotypes between healthy human individuals. About the research overall: A donor's plate count was three for CD4 naive and three for CD4 memory; CD8 naive had two and CD8 memory one.

Every immunoSEQ plate was one replicate of a subset's evenly spread DNA. Method: immunoSEQ multiplex PCR; TCRdb's copy keeps in-frame clones and lacks some. Of around 2,100,000 clones in the sample, 85% to 95% were seen once. Trimming removed 5 bases from V and 7 bases from J; junction bases left unmatched: 5. The V gene's germline CDR1 is LGHNA and CDR2 YNFKEQ. CDR3 length equals 14 residues. Terminally differentiated effector memory CD45RA+ cells were excluded by CCR7 positive selection of CD45RO-negative cells. Each donor was a Caucasian adult residing in Nashville, Tennessee. The specimen sequenced was naive CD8+ T cells sorted from blood. The V gene is TRBV4-2, the J gene TRBJ2-4, with 10 bases matching TRBD1. This receptor was obtained from a man younger than 35 in good health. CDR3: CASSEGTGVNIQYF. The DNA of the CDR3 is TGTGCCAGCAGCGAAGGGACAGGGGTGAACATTCAGTACTTC.